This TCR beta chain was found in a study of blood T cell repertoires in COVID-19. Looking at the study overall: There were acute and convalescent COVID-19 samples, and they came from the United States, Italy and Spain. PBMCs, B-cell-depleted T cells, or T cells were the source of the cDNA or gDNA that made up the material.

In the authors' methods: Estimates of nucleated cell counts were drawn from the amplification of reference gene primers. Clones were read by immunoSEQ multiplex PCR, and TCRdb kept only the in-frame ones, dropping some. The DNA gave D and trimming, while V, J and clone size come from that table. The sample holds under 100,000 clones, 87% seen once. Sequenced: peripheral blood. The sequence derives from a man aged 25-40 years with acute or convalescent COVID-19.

CDR3 coding DNA: TGTGCCAGCAGTTATAGAGGGGACAAAAGCACTGAAGCTTTCTTT. Amino acids: CASSYRGDKSTEAFF. The chain has TRBV6-5 and TRBJ1-1; D is possibly TRBD1 (6 bases). Germline CDR1 is MNHEY and CDR2 is SVGAGI. This CDR3 region has 15 residues. V gave up 3 bases and J gave up 4 bases, with 15 bases separating them.